Described below is a single TCR beta chain sequence and its context. The antigen is not known. The record originates from a study of radiotherapy plus CTLA-4 blockade in lung cancer. Broader study findings: Interferon-beta and early blood T cell clone dynamics reportedly predicted response best. Expansion in blood of tumor-derived TCR clones was seen after radiotherapy plus ipilimumab.

Data came from immunoSEQ multiplex PCR; TCRdb stores just in-frame clones and leaves some out. The sample yields about 51,000 clones, around 79% seen once. J lost 8 bases, V lost 4 bases, and 7 bases had no gene match. Germline V CDR1 and CDR2: SGHNT, YYREEE (reference sequence). CDR3 length: 14 amino acids. The origin of this receptor is a human donor with non-small cell lung cancer whose response to radiotherapy plus ipilimumab could not be evaluated. Sequencing used peripheral blood, obtained from a patient treated with radiotherapy plus ipilimumab. The gene calls are TRBV5-4 and TRBJ1-4; 8 bases align to TRBD1. CDR3 sequence: CASSTETGVEKLFF. The CDR3 DNA reads as TGTGCCAGCAGCACCGAGACAGGGGTAGAAAAACTGTTTTTT. Full variable domain (outside the CDR3, taken from reference TRBV5-4 and TRBJ1-4): ETGVTQSPTHLIKTRGQQVTLRCSSQSGHNTVSWYQQALGQGPQFIFQYYREEENGRGNFPPRFSGLQFPNYSSELNVNALELDDSALYLCASSTETGVEKLFFGSGTQLSVL.